This T cell receptor beta chain was sequenced for a study of beta chain features in type 1 diabetes. Overall study findings and caveats: TCRB repertoires of naive, central memory and Treg cells appeared more similar among patients than among healthy donors. Shorter TCRB CDR3s, moderately but significantly so, were found in Type 1 diabetes patients in all four CD4+ subsets. Cells expressing TCR highly could be over-represented by cDNA sequencing. A potential influence of HLA type upon TCRB rearrangement remained unresolved herein.

Only a few counts were recorded for this clone. Its antigen is still unknown. Sequenced material consisted of expressed TCRB transcripts (all of the isolated RNA was reverse transcribed). Clones were sequenced by immunoSEQ multiplex PCR, and TCRdb holds only the in-frame ones, with some missing. The sample includes around 150,000 clones, about 10% of them seen just once. The authors obtained over 98% purity in all sorted populations. The CDR3 runs 15 residues. J gave up 6 bases and V 4 bases, and 10 bases lay outside the gene matches. Germline lookup yields CDR1 SGDLS and CDR2 YYNGEE. The source is a woman in her 30s with type 1 diabetes. This sequence joins TRBV9 and TRBJ2-7; 10 bases are shared with TRBD2. The sample taken for sequencing was central memory CD4+ T cells from blood. The CDR3 reads CASSTGLADTSEQYF. The CDR3 coding sequence is TGTGCCAGCAGCACTGGACTAGCGGACACCTCCGAGCAGTACTTC.